These 2 T cell receptor beta chains were sequenced from one sample in a study of tumor-infiltrating lymphocytes in glioblastoma multiforme. TCRB libraries came from RNA via three nested multiplex PCR rounds. TCRdb used MiXCR to reprocess the multiplex PCR reads, holding one entry per CDR3 protein. The sample shows roughly 13,000 distinct CDR3 sequences, around 60% of them seen only once. What was sequenced was brain tumor tissue. These receptors were collected from a male donor with glioblastoma.

On this clonotype itself: At one of its ends the junction is not consistent with the germline gene, which may arise from a read error. The chain couples TRBV29-1 to TRBJ1-1; 7 bases are shared with TRBD1. CDR3 length equals 12 residues. Looked up from germline, CDR1 is SQVTM and CDR2 is ANQGSEA. The CDR3 nucleotides are TGCAGCGTTAAAACAGGGGACACTGAAGCTTTTTTT. Translation gives CSVKTGDTEAFF. Together with reference TRBV29-1 and TRBJ1-1, the CDR3 gives the full variable domain: SAVISQKPSRDICQRGTSLTIQCQVDSQVTMMFWYRQQPGQSLTLIATANQGSEATYESGFVIDKFPISRPNLTFSTLTVSNMSPEDSSIYLCSVKTGDTEAFFGQGTRLTVV.

This clonotype appeared many times. A much larger clone lies one base from this, so it may be a read error. V gene TRBV11-2 combines with J gene TRBJ2-2; no reliable D call. CDR1 and CDR2 (germline): SGHAT, FQNNGV. Trimming shortened V by 1 base and J by 9 bases, and 12 bases separated the two germline ends. The length of the CDR3 is 14 residues. This CDR3 reads CASSLGLDPRELFF. The CDR3 DNA sequence: TGTGCCAGCAGCTTAGGTCTAGATCCCAGGGAGCTGTTTTTT.